A selection of T cell receptor beta chains follows, all from one sample in a study of PD-L1 blockade in urothelial cancer. Generated by immunoSEQ multiplex PCR, the TCRdb table keeps only in-frame clones and is missing some. The table lists some 40,000 clones, around four fifths of them singletons. The source was PBMCs, collected around atezolizumab (anti-PD-L1) treatment. These receptors were collected from an elderly man with urothelial cancer. Each CDR3 is given with its conserved first and last residue. D genes are given only for firm matches. Expanded clones are given a class, and other clones once, few, many or no size at all.

V gene	clone size	D gene	J gene	CDR3 protein	CDR3 DNA
TRBV7-2	NA	NA	TRBJ2-3	CASSLAVRVYF	TGTGCCAGCAGCTTAGCAGTCAGGGTTTATTTT
TRBV27	NA	NA	TRBJ2-7	CASRRDSSGVYEQYF	TGTGCCAGCAGGAGAGACAGTAGTGGTGTTTACGAGCAGTACTTC
TRBV30	NA	NA	TRBJ1-1	CAWSVKGGPGEAFF	TGTGCCTGGAGTGTAAAGGGGGGGCCTGGTGAAGCTTTCTTT
TRBV5-1	NA	NA	TRBJ2-2	CASSLDPGLNTGELFF	TGCGCCAGCAGCTTGGACCCAGGGTTGAACACCGGGGAGCTGTTTTTT
TRBV14	NA	NA	TRBJ1-3	CASSQDRLQSSGNTIYF	TGTGCCAGCAGCCAAGATCGGTTACAGAGCTCTGGAAACACCATATATTTT
TRBV28	NA	TRBD2	TRBJ2-7	CASSSAGIYEQYF	TGTGCCAGCAGTTCAGCGGGGATATACGAGCAGTACTTC
TRBV5-1	NA	NA	TRBJ2-1	CASSRDWGNNEQFF	TGCGCCAGCAGCCGGGACTGGGGGAACAATGAGCAGTTCTTC
TRBV19	NA	TRBD1	TRBJ1-2	CASTPGTGKTYGYTF	TGTGCCAGTACCCCGGGGACAGGGAAGACCTATGGCTACACCTTC
TRBV19	NA	NA	TRBJ1-5	CASSIDGGATGQPQHF	TGTGCCAGTAGTATAGATGGGGGGGCGACGGGTCAGCCCCAGCATTTT
TRBV29-1	NA	NA	TRBJ2-7	CSVRNYEQYF	TGCAGCGTGCGCAATTACGAGCAGTACTTC
TRBV5-1	NA	TRBD1	TRBJ1-5	CASSLGTGGNQPQHF	TGCGCCAGCAGCTTGGGGACAGGGGGCAATCAGCCCCAGCATTTT
TRBV6-5	NA	TRBD1	TRBJ1-5	CASRPGTGSNQPQHF	TGTGCCAGCAGACCCGGGACAGGGAGCAATCAGCCCCAGCATTTT
TRBV30	NA	NA	TRBJ2-1	CAWSPAVARNNEQFF	TGTGCCTGGAGCCCGGCAGTAGCTAGGAACAATGAGCAGTTCTTC
TRBV6-5	few	NA	TRBJ2-7	CASSLSRVSYEQYF	TGTGCCAGCAGTTTAAGCCGGGTCTCCTACGAGCAGTACTTC
TRBV10-2	NA	TRBD2	TRBJ2-1	CAVLAEIYNEQFF	TGCGCCGTACTAGCGGAAATATACAATGAGCAGTTCTTC
TRBV15	NA	TRBD2	TRBJ2-7	CATSRGSVAGLYEQYF	TGTGCCACCAGCAGAGGTTCGGTAGCGGGGCTCTACGAGCAGTACTTC
TRBV6-5	NA	NA	TRBJ1-1	CASKPPGALNTEAFF	TGTGCCAGCAAGCCCCCAGGGGCTTTGAACACTGAAGCTTTCTTT
TRBV5-4	NA	TRBD2	TRBJ2-7	CASSLGIGGGEQYF	TGTGCCAGCAGCTTGGGGATTGGCGGGGGGGAGCAGTACTTC
TRBV19	NA	NA	TRBJ2-3	CASRAGRGTDTQYF	TGTGCCAGTAGAGCTGGGAGAGGCACAGATACGCAGTATTTT
TRBV11-3	NA	TRBD2	TRBJ2-2	CASSYGGSAGELFF	TGTGCCAGCAGCTATGGCGGGAGCGCCGGGGAGCTGTTTTTT
TRBV27	NA	NA	TRBJ1-2	CASSYRGGSGQRRDGYTF	TGTGCCAGCAGTTACCGCGGAGGGTCGGGCCAACGGAGGGATGGCTACACCTTC